This note documents a single T cell receptor (beta chain) sequence. The study left out patients who had uncontrolled infection, other autoimmune disease, pregnancy or lactation. Sampled blood dates from first hyperthyroidism diagnosis, and it precedes any ophthalmopathy symptoms. Germline loops: CDR1 GTSNPN, CDR2 SVGIG (reference sequence). The CDR3 covers 15 residues. Trimming at V came to 4 bases and at J to 4 bases, leaving 9 bases not matched to a gene. The record originates from a study of T cells in Graves' hyperthyroidism and ophthalmopathy. There were TCR beta CDR3 regions amplified from RNA transcripts. Primed by the HTBI set, a first-round RT-PCR was run on the TCR CDR3. A single record per CDR3 protein comes from TCRdb applying MiXCR to the multiplex PCR reads. Of about 580,000 distinct CDR3 sequences in the sample, around 14% were seen once.

The sequenced sample was blood. The chain is built from TRBV30 and TRBJ2-3, with TRBD2 identical over 9 bases. This receptor was obtained from a woman younger than 45 with Graves' hyperthyroidism that later progressed to Graves' ophthalmopathy. CDR3 nucleotide sequence: TGTGCCTGGATGATCGCGGGAGGGCCCGCAGATACGCAGTATTTT. It codes for CAWMIAGGPADTQYF.